The 21 T cell receptor beta chains listed next were all sequenced from one sample in a study of T-cell memory formation after mild COVID-19. TCRdb re-derived calls from the 5' RACE reads in MiXCR, one entry per CDR3 protein. The sample includes approximately 290,000 distinct CDR3 sequences, about a sixth of them seen just once. Specimen: PBMCs or a T cell subset sorted from them (not recorded which). These receptors were obtained from a man aged 18 to 35 who had mild COVID-19 (a few samples of this study predate the infection). Cell type and time point are not known.

This clonotype has only a few counts. The chain combines TRBV5-1 with TRBJ2-1; no clear D gene. Germline-derived CDR1 and CDR2 are SGHRS and YFSETQ. The CDR3 contains 14 residues. V was trimmed by 0 bases and J by 4 bases, leaving 8 bases between them. CDR3 region: CASSLGQDYNEQFF. Written as DNA, the CDR3 is TGCGCCAGCAGCTTGGGCCAGGATTACAATGAGCAGTTCTTC.

This clonotype has a handful of counts. This chain uses TRBV9 with TRBJ2-5; perhaps TRBD1 as D (6 bases). This CDR3 spans 16 amino acids. V dropped 3 bases and J dropped 5 bases, with 20 bases sitting between them. Germline V gene sequence: CDR1 SGDLS, CDR2 YYNGEE. The CDR3 bases are TGTGCCAGCAGCGAGGGGTACAGGGTCCTCGTTGAGACCCAGTACTTC. Protein product: CASSEGYRVLVETQYF.

Only a few counts were recorded for this clonotype. The chain uses TRBV3-1 and TRBJ1-2; D ambiguous. Trimming left V 1 base short and J 4 bases short, with 10 bases between. The germline gives CDR1 LGHDT, CDR2 YNNKEL (reference sequence). CDR3 length: 14 amino acids. The CDR3 sequence: CASSQGVKGYGYTF. The CDR3 nucleotides read TGTGCCAGCAGCCAAGGAGTGAAGGGCTATGGCTACACCTTC. Combining the CDR3 with reference TRBV3-1 and TRBJ1-2 gives the whole variable domain DTAVSQTPKYLVTQMGNDKSIKCEQNLGHDTMYWYKQDSKKFLKIMFSYNNKELIINETVPNRFSPKSPDKAHLNLHINSLELGDSAVYFCASSQGVKGYGYTFGSGTRLTVV.

In its sample, this clonotype was seen a few times. J is TRBJ1-2 and V is TRBV5-1, with a tentative D call TRBD1 (6 bases). With 0 bases removed from V and 11 bases from J, the gap between germline ends came to 20 bases. CDR3 length: 15 residues. Germline CDR1 is SGHRS and CDR2 is YFSETQ. CDR3 loop: CASSLARGQYSIYTF. The CDR3 DNA sequence: TGCGCCAGCAGCTTGGCCCGAGGACAGTACTCTATTTACACCTTC.

This sequence joins TRBV28 and TRBJ1-5; the D gene is possibly TRBD1 (5 bases). Germline CDR1 reads MDHEN; CDR2 reads SYDVKM. This CDR3 contains 14 residues. The V end lost 5 bases, the J end lost 9 bases, and 17 bases lay between the germline ends. CDR3 sequence: CASSASEGLRPQHF. The CDR3, as DNA: TGTGCCAGCAGTGCCTCGGAGGGGCTTAGGCCCCAGCATTTT.

The chain carries TRBV21-1 and TRBJ2-2. TRBV21-1 constitutes a pseudogene. This CDR3 is built from 17 residues. The CDR3 loop is CASSKALRQTNTGELFF. CDR3 coding DNA: TGTGCCAGCAGCAAAGCGCTTAGGCAGACGAACACCGGGGAGCTGTTTTTT.

This clonotype was seen a few times. V is TRBV6-4 and J is TRBJ2-1, with 11 bases matching TRBD1. This CDR3 contains 14 residues. The V gene's germline CDR1 is MRHNA and CDR2 SNTAGT. The junction had 0 bases not matched to a gene; V was cut back by 2 bases and J by 6 bases. The chain's CDR3 is CASSDGTGGNEQFF. The CDR3 DNA is TGTGCCAGCAGTGACGGGACAGGGGGCAATGAGCAGTTCTTC.

This clonotype was detected only a few times. The chain is built from TRBV25-1 and TRBJ2-5; tentatively, D is TRBD1 (6 bases). Germline assignment: CDR1 MGHDK and CDR2 SYGVNS. The V and J ends lost 7 bases and 2 bases respectively, with 20 bases between them. This CDR3 has 16 amino acids. This CDR3 reads CASIPLGAGRQETQYF. CDR3 DNA sequence: TGTGCCAGCATCCCTTTGGGGGCAGGGCGGCAAGAGACCCAGTACTTC.

The chain joins TRBV18 to TRBJ2-1; possible D gene TRBD1, 6 bases. Germline lookup yields CDR1 KGHSH and CDR2 LQKENI. Trimming stripped 3 bases from V and 6 bases from J, with 9 bases between. The CDR3 spans 13 residues. DNA of the CDR3: TGTGCCAGCTCACCGGGACATCTCAATGAGCAGTTCTTC. This translates into CASSPGHLNEQFF.

This chain joins TRBV10-2 and TRBJ2-5, with TRBD2 identical over 14 bases. Germline lookup yields CDR1 WSHSY and CDR2 SAAADI. The CDR3 totals 15 residues. V shed 6 bases and J 3 bases; nucleotides not matched to a gene: 3. The CDR3 is CASSWGLAGEETQYF. The CDR3 DNA is TGCGCCAGCAGCTGGGGACTAGCGGGGGAAGAGACCCAGTACTTC.

In this sample, this clonotype turned up a few times. The chain combines TRBV7-9 with TRBJ1-4; D not resolved. This CDR3 comprises 13 residues. Germline V gives CDR1 SEHNR, CDR2 FQNEAQ (reference sequence). The V and J ends lost 6 bases and 4 bases respectively, with 9 bases between them. The CDR3 is CASSWFDNEKLFF. The CDR3 bases are TGTGCCAGCAGTTGGTTTGATAATGAAAAACTGTTTTTT.

The chain has TRBV6-5 and TRBJ1-2; 8 nucleotides align to TRBD1. Germline V lookup: CDR1 MNHEY, CDR2 SVGAGI. The CDR3 has 13 residues. V shed 6 bases and J 7 bases; nucleotides not matched to a gene: 7. The DNA for the CDR3 is TGTGCCAGCAGGATTAGGACAGGGATTGGCTACACCTTC. Translated, it gives CASRIRTGIGYTF.

V usage is TRBV25-1 and J usage is TRBJ2-1; unclear D gene. The CDR3 length is 14 residues. CDR1 MGHDK and CDR2 SYGVNS come from the germline V gene. The germline V and J ends were trimmed by 3 bases and 7 bases, with 13 bases remaining between them. CDR3 bases: TGTGCCAGCAGTGACCCAGTGGCGAAGAATGAGCAGTTCTTC. It translates to CASSDPVAKNEQFF.

J is TRBJ2-1 and V is TRBV29-1; 7 nucleotides line up with TRBD1. Germline V lookup: CDR1 SQVTM, CDR2 ANQGSEA. This CDR3 comprises 14 residues. Trimming cost V 5 bases and J 4 bases; bases outside gene matches: 8. CDR3 DNA sequence: TGCAGCGTTAACCGGGACAGATTATACAATGAGCAGTTCTTC. It translates to CSVNRDRLYNEQFF.

This clonotype appeared a few times. The chain links TRBV12-3 or TRBV12-4 to TRBJ1-4, with D possibly being TRBD1 (6 bases). The CDR3 contains 15 residues. Trimming took off 5 bases at V and 1 base at J, with 11 bases between the two ends. DNA of the CDR3: TGTGCCAGCAGTAACGGACAGTTAACTAATGAAAAACTGTTTTTT. Encoded protein: CASSNGQLTNEKLFF.

This clonotype came up a few times. The J gene is TRBJ2-3, the V gene TRBV4-3; D is ambiguous. Trimming left V 1 base short and J 4 bases short, with 18 bases between. Germline CDR1 reads LGHNA; CDR2 reads YSLEER. The CDR3 sequence is 17 residues long. CDR3 amino acids: CASSQGAQFKLPDTQYF. As DNA, the CDR3 is TGCGCCAGCAGCCAAGGGGCGCAATTTAAGCTCCCAGATACGCAGTATTTT.

The chain joins TRBV5-6 to TRBJ2-1; no reliable D call. From germline, CDR1 is SGHDT and CDR2 YYEEEE. The V and J ends lost 3 bases and 14 bases respectively, with 15 bases between them. The CDR3 covers 12 residues. This CDR3 is CASSWGPQSEFF. The CDR3 region has the DNA TGTGCCAGCAGCTGGGGTCCCCAGTCGGAGTTCTTC.

In its sample, this clonotype was seen a few times. The chain recombines TRBV29-1 with TRBJ2-5; weak D call: TRBD1 (5 bases). V lost 7 bases, J lost 5 bases, and 17 bases lay in between. The germline gives CDR1 SQVTM, CDR2 ANQGSEA. CDR3 length: 13 residues. CDR3 DNA: TGCAGCGGGGGCGCACGATCGGCGGAGACCCAGTACTTC. Translating it yields CSGGARSAETQYF.

The V call is TRBV7-2, the J call TRBJ1-1, with D possibly being TRBD1 (5 bases). V lost 4 bases, J lost 0 bases, and 18 bases lay in between. This CDR3 is built from 17 residues. Germline V gene lookup returns CDR1 SGHTA and CDR2 FQGNSA. CDR3 region: CASSSDRGGAMNTEAFF. The CDR3, as DNA: TGTGCCAGCAGCTCGGATCGTGGCGGGGCTATGAACACTGAAGCTTTCTTT.

There are many counts of this clonotype. The chain couples TRBV25-1 to TRBJ1-4, with a possible D match to TRBD1 (5 bases). The CDR3 loop spans 16 amino acids. Germline loops: CDR1 MGHDK, CDR2 SYGVNS. The V and J ends lost 1 base and 8 bases respectively, with 17 bases between them. CDR3 loop: CASSESPAGIGEKLFF. The DNA of the CDR3 is TGTGCCAGCAGTGAATCCCCGGCAGGGATCGGAGAAAAACTGTTTTTT.

The chain couples TRBV6-2 or TRBV6-3 to TRBJ1-2; D is ambiguous. The CDR3 runs to 15 residues. The V and J ends lost 0 bases and 3 bases respectively, with 11 bases between them. Germline V gene data show CDR1 as MNHEY and CDR2 as SVGEGT. Here the CDR3 DNA reads TGTGCCAGCAGTTACTCGAGTCTCGGATACTATGGCTACACCTTC. It codes for CASSYSSLGYYGYTF.